The rows below give T cell receptor beta chains drawn from one sample of a study of cytomegalovirus exposure and HLA in healthy donors. Produced via immunoSEQ multiplex PCR; TCRdb's table is partial and in-frame only. This table has about 110,000 clones, almost 96% appearing once. The sample comprised PBMCs. The origin of the receptors is a woman younger than 35 in good health and CMV-seronegative. CDR3s include the opening cysteine and the closing phenylalanine or tryptophan. The order of the fields is clone size, V gene, D gene, J gene, CDR3 protein, CDR3 DNA. D genes are given only for firm matches. Clone size is shown for a subset of rows, as once, few, many or a class of expanded clone.

once	TRBV2	TRBD1	TRBJ2-3	CASRRTGTDTQYF	TGTGCCAGCAGGCGGACAGGGACAGATACGCAGTATTTT
.	TRBV29-1	.	TRBJ2-6	CSVAATGANVLTF	TGCAGCGTTGCGGCGACAGGGGCCAACGTCCTGACTTTC
.	TRBV4-1	.	TRBJ2-1	CASSQVASSYNEQFF	TGCGCCAGCAGCCAAGTTGCTAGCTCCTACAATGAGCAGTTCTTC
.	TRBV28	.	TRBJ1-2	CATVGGATYGYTF	TGTGCCACTGTCGGGGGGGCGACCTATGGCTACACCTTC
.	TRBV9	.	TRBJ2-1	CASSKLQGATGLYNEQFF	TGTGCCAGCAGCAAGCTACAAGGGGCTACAGGGCTCTACAATGAGCAGTTCTTC
.	TRBV7-8	TRBD1	TRBJ2-7	CASSPGQGYYEQYF	TGTGCCAGCAGCCCCGGACAGGGCTACTACGAGCAGTACTTC
.	TRBV5-1	.	TRBJ1-1	CASSLGGGAVNTEAFF	TGCGCCAGCAGCTTGGGTGGGGGCGCGGTGAACACTGAAGCTTTCTTT
.	TRBV6-5	TRBD2	TRBJ2-7	CASRYLVAGAYEQYF	TGTGCCAGCAGATACTTAGTTGCGGGGGCCTACGAGCAGTACTTC
.	TRBV9	TRBD1	TRBJ2-1	CASSVPRGLSSYNEQFF	TGTGCCAGCAGCGTTCCGAGGGGGCTTAGCTCCTACAATGAGCAGTTCTTC
.	TRBV30	.	TRBJ1-3	CAWSRLGNTIYF	TGTGCCTGGAGTAGACTTGGAAACACCATATATTTT
.	TRBV7-2	TRBD1	TRBJ1-4	CASSSRTGVDEKLFF	TGTGCCAGCAGCAGCAGGACAGGGGTAGACGAAAAACTGTTTTTT
.	TRBV6-6	TRBD1	TRBJ2-5	CASSAPGTEKETQYF	TGTGCCAGCAGTGCCCCCGGGACAGAAAAAGAGACCCAGTACTTC
.	TRBV7-2	TRBD1	TRBJ1-2	CASSPDRGGYTF	TGTGCCAGCAGCCCAGACAGGGGTGGCTACACCTTC
.	TRBV9	TRBD1	TRBJ1-2	CASSGRDRETF	TGTGCCAGCAGCGGCCGGGACAGGGAAACCTTC
.	TRBV9	.	TRBJ2-1	CASSARRDFSYNEQFF	TGTGCCAGCAGCGCCAGAAGGGACTTCTCCTACAATGAGCAGTTCTTC
.	TRBV5-6	TRBD1	TRBJ2-1	CASSFGTGGNEQFF	TGTGCCAGCAGCTTTGGGACAGGGGGTAATGAGCAGTTCTTC
.	TRBV19	.	TRBJ1-5	CASSFYRENQPQHF	TGTGCCAGTAGTTTCTACAGGGAAAATCAGCCCCAGCATTTT
.	TRBV5-1	.	TRBJ1-1	CASSSGPGENTEAFF	TGCGCCAGCAGCTCCGGTCCGGGGGAGAACACTGAAGCTTTCTTT
once	TRBV28	TRBD2	TRBJ2-3	CASGRLAGGTDTQYF	TGTGCCAGCGGTCGACTAGCGGGGGGTACAGATACGCAGTATTTT
.	TRBV18	TRBD2	TRBJ2-3	CASSPFDFSGGSTDTQYF	TGTGCCAGCTCACCCTTTGATTTTAGCGGGGGAAGCACAGATACGCAGTATTTT
.	TRBV30	.	TRBJ2-4	CAWSQLRGLAKNIQYF	TGTGCCTGGAGTCAGTTGCGGGGCTTAGCCAAAAACATTCAGTACTTC
.	TRBV4-1	.	TRBJ1-1	CASSQVLQDSNTEAFF	TGCGCCAGCAGCCAAGTTCTTCAGGATTCCAACACTGAAGCTTTCTTT
.	TRBV4-1	.	TRBJ1-1	CASSQYVAVKTEAFF	TGCGCCAGCAGCCAGTATGTGGCAGTTAAGACTGAAGCTTTCTTT
.	TRBV10-1	.	TRBJ2-6	CASSESQSGANVLTF	TGCGCCAGCAGTGAGTCGCAGTCTGGGGCCAACGTCCTGACTTTC
.	TRBV9	.	TRBJ1-2	CASSASYGGGVGYTF	TGTGCCAGCAGCGCCTCATATGGGGGCGGTGTTGGCTACACCTTC
.	TRBV7-9	.	TRBJ2-1	CASSDEGGGKQFF	TGTGCCAGCAGCGACGAGGGTGGGGGCAAGCAGTTCTTC
.	TRBV28	.	TRBJ1-5	CASIQGNQPQHF	TGTGCCAGTATACAGGGTAATCAGCCCCAGCATTTT
.	TRBV6-5	TRBD1	TRBJ1-6	CASSYSTGFVNSPLHF	TGTGCCAGCAGTTACTCGACAGGGTTTGTCAATTCACCCCTCCACTTT
.	TRBV7-2	.	TRBJ1-4	CASSHQGRTGEKLFF	TGTGCCAGCAGCCATCAGGGGAGAACGGGTGAAAAACTGTTTTTT
once	TRBV27	TRBD1	TRBJ1-2	CASSLSVGGAVANYGYTF	TGTGCCAGCAGTTTATCGGTAGGGGGCGCCGTAGCTAACTATGGCTACACCTTC
.	TRBV7-2	.	TRBJ2-5	CASRLNGQETQYF	TGTGCCAGCAGACTGAACGGGCAAGAGACCCAGTACTTC
.	TRBV2	TRBD2	TRBJ2-3	CASSAGGSSTDTQYF	TGTGCCAGCAGCGCGGGGGGGTCTAGCACAGATACGCAGTATTTT
.	TRBV4-2	TRBD2	TRBJ2-7	CASSQGPGGGYEQYF	TGTGCCAGCAGCCAAGGTCCGGGGGGGGGATACGAGCAGTACTTC
.	TRBV11-2	.	TRBJ1-1	CASSLGAGEAFF	TGTGCCAGCAGCTTAGGCGCGGGTGAAGCTTTCTTT
.	TRBV6-4	TRBD2	TRBJ2-2	CASSFTSGGDTGELFF	TGTGCCAGCAGTTTTACTAGCGGGGGCGACACCGGGGAGCTGTTTTTT
.	TRBV28	.	TRBJ2-7	CASSASVGAVSYEQYF	TGTGCCAGCAGTGCTTCCGTGGGGGCTGTCTCCTACGAGCAGTACTTC
.	TRBV5-1	.	TRBJ1-1	CASSPLGGVTEAFF	TGCGCCAGCAGCCCTCTGGGAGGGGTAACTGAAGCTTTCTTT
.	TRBV28	.	TRBJ2-7	CASSIPERRTYEQYF	TGTGCCAGCAGTATCCCGGAGCGGAGAACCTACGAGCAGTACTTC
.	TRBV28	.	TRBJ1-1	CASSSPRGGLWNTEAFF	TGTGCCAGCAGTTCTCCCCGGGGGGGGCTTTGGAACACTGAAGCTTTCTTT
.	TRBV21-1	.	TRBJ2-5	CASSGGQETQYF	TGTGCCAGCAGCGGCGGCCAAGAGACCCAGTACTTC
.	TRBV5-1	.	TRBJ2-7	CASSLTGSAYEQYF	TGCGCCAGCAGCTTGACAGGGTCGGCCTACGAGCAGTACTTC
.	TRBV6-6	.	TRBJ2-7	CASRGGSYEQYF	TGTGCCAGCAGGGGGGGTTCCTACGAGCAGTACTTC
.	TRBV19	.	TRBJ2-7	CASSITPGQIYEQYF	TGTGCCAGTAGTATAACACCCGGACAGATCTACGAGCAGTACTTC
few	TRBV4-1	TRBD1	TRBJ2-7	CASSQGQGRHEQYF	TGCGCCAGCAGCCAAGGACAGGGTCGTCACGAGCAGTACTTC
.	TRBV23-1	TRBD1	TRBJ2-2	CARRDRPEPNTGELFF	TGCGCCAGGAGGGACAGACCCGAACCGAACACCGGGGAGCTGTTTTTT
.	TRBV7-8	TRBD1	TRBJ1-2	CASSLAGTGIGLDGYTF	TGTGCCAGCAGCTTAGCGGGGACAGGGATTGGGTTAGATGGCTACACCTTC
.	TRBV11-1	TRBD2	TRBJ2-2	CASSFWRGTGTGELFF	TGTGCCAGCAGCTTTTGGCGGGGGACGGGCACCGGGGAGCTGTTTTTT
.	TRBV7-7	TRBD2	TRBJ2-3	CASSSGGTQYF	TGTGCCAGCAGCTCGGGGGGTACGCAGTATTTT
.	TRBV28	.	TRBJ2-3	CASSLLLITDTQYF	TGTGCCAGCAGTTTACTACTTATCACAGATACGCAGTATTTT
.	TRBV19	.	TRBJ2-6	CASNFQVSGANVLTF	TGTGCCAGTAATTTTCAGGTCTCTGGGGCCAACGTCCTGACTTTC
.	TRBV19	TRBD1	TRBJ1-5	CASSIVQGANQPQHF	TGTGCCAGTAGTATAGTGCAGGGGGCGAATCAGCCCCAGCATTTT
once	TRBV7-2	.	TRBJ1-2	CASSVEGTGYGYTF	TGTGCCAGCAGCGTAGAGGGTACAGGCTATGGCTACACCTTC
once	TRBV4-1	TRBD1	TRBJ1-4	CASRQNLGTGGSTNEKLFF	TGCGCCAGCAGGCAAAATCTTGGGACAGGGGGGTCAACTAATGAAAAACTGTTTTTT
.	TRBV7-9	TRBD1	TRBJ1-5	CASSSTTGGGLAQHF	TGTGCCAGCAGCTCAACCACAGGGGGGGGGTTAGCCCAGCATTTT
.	TRBV5-6	.	TRBJ1-5	CASSLLVGVDQPQHF	TGTGCCAGCAGCTTACTCGTAGGGGTGGATCAGCCCCAGCATTTT
.	TRBV5-8	.	TRBJ1-1	CASSFMRQNTEAFF	TGTGCCAGCAGCTTTATGAGACAGAACACTGAAGCTTTCTTT
.	TRBV11-2	TRBD2	TRBJ2-3	CASSGPSSGATDTQYF	TGTGCCAGCAGCGGGCCCTCTAGCGGGGCCACAGATACGCAGTATTTT
.	TRBV19	.	TRBJ1-1	CASRRGPNTEAFF	TGTGCCAGTAGGCGGGGACCGAACACTGAAGCTTTCTTT
.	TRBV10-1	TRBD1	TRBJ2-1	CASSESTGVRYNEQFF	TGCGCCAGCAGTGAGTCGACAGGGGTTAGATACAATGAGCAGTTCTTC